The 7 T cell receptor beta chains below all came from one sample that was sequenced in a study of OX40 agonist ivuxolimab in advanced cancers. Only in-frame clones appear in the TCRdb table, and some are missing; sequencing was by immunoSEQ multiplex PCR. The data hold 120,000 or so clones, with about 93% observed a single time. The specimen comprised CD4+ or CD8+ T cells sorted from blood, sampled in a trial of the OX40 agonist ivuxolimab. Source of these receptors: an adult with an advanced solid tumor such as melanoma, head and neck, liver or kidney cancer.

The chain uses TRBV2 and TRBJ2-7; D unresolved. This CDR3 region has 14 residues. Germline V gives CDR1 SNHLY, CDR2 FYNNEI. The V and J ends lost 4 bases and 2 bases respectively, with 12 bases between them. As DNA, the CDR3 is TGTGCCAGCAGTGGCCTCAGCCAGACCTACGAGCAGTACTTC. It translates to CASSGLSQTYEQYF. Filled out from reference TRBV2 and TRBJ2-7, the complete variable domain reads EPEVTQTPSHQVTQMGQEVILRCVPISNHLYFYWYRQILGQKVEFLVSFYNNEISEKSEIFDDQFSVERPDGSNFTLKIRSTKLEDSAMYFCASSGLSQTYEQYFGPGTRLTVT.

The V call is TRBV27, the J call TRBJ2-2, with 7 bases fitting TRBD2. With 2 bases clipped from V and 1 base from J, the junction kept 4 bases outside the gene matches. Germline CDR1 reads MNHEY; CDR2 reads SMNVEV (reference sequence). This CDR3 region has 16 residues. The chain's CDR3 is CASSLGGLQNTGELFF. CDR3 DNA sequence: TGTGCCAGCAGTTTAGGGGGACTACAGAACACCGGGGAGCTGTTTTTT.

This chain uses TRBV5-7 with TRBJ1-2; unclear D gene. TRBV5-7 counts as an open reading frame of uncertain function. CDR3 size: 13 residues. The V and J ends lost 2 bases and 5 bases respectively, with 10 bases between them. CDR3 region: CASSFPTDYGYTF. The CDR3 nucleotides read TGTGCCAGCAGCTTTCCGACGGATTATGGCTACACCTTC.

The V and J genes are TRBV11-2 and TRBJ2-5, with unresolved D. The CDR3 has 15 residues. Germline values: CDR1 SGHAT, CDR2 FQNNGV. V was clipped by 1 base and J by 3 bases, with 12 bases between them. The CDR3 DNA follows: TGTGCCAGCAGCTTAGGGTTCGTAAACAAAGAGACCCAGTACTTC. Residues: CASSLGFVNKETQYF.

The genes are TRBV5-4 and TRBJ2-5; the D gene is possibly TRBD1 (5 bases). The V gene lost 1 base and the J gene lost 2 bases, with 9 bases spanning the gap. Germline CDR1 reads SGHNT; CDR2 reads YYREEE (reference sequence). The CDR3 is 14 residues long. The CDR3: CASSLSDRQETQYF. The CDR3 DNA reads TGTGCCAGCAGCTTGTCCGACAGACAAGAGACCCAGTACTTC.

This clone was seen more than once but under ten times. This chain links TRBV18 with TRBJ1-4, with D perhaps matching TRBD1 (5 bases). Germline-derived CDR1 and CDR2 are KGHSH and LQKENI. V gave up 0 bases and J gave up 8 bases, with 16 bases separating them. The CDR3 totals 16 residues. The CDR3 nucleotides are TGTGCCAGCTCACCACCGGGACCTCTTGTAGAGGAAAAACTGTTTTTT. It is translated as CASSPPGPLVEEKLFF.

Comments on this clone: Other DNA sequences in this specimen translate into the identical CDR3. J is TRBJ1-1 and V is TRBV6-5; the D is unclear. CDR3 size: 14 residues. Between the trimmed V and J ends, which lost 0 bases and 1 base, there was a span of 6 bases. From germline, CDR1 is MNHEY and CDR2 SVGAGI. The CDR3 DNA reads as TGTGCCAGCAGTTACTCACGGGGGAACACTGAAGCTTTCTTT. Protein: CASSYSRGNTEAFF.